Below are 6 T cell receptor beta chains sequenced from a single sample in a study of technical replicates of blood from a handful of donors. The repertoire was sequenced with immunoSEQ multiplex PCR; TCRdb's copy has only in-frame clones and lacks some. The data hold around 84,000 clones, with almost 98% observed a single time. Sequencing was carried out using T cells isolated from PBMCs. The receptors here all came from a human donor in good health.

The V call is TRBV25-1, the J call TRBJ1-1; a weak D match, TRBD1 (5 bases). This CDR3 is 15 amino acids long. Trimming left V 1 base short and J 4 bases short, with 13 bases between. Germline loops: CDR1 MGHDK, CDR2 SYGVNS. CDR3 nucleotide sequence: TGTGCCAGCAGTGAATGGGGGGACCGGGTCACTGAAGCTTTCTTT. Its translation is CASSEWGDRVTEAFF.

The V gene is TRBV19, the J gene TRBJ1-1; 9 nucleotides agree with TRBD1. Looked up from germline, CDR1 is LNHDA and CDR2 is SQIVND (reference sequence). V lost 3 bases, J lost 3 bases, and 8 bases stayed unmatched. CDR3 length: 16 residues. The CDR3 protein is CASSIFWTGEDTEAFF. As DNA, the CDR3 is TGTGCCAGTAGTATTTTCTGGACAGGGGAGGACACTGAAGCTTTCTTT. The whole variable domain, remainder taken from reference TRBV19 and TRBJ1-1, is DGGITQSPKYLFRKEGQNVTLSCEQNLNHDAMYWYRQDPGQGLRLIYYSQIVNDFQKGDIAEGYSVSREKKESFPLTVTSAQKNPTAFYLCASSIFWTGEDTEAFFGQGTRLTVV.

This rearrangement joins TRBV19 to TRBJ1-1; D unclear. Germline loops: CDR1 LNHDA, CDR2 SQIVND (reference sequence). The CDR3 spans 14 residues. With 2 bases removed from V and 2 bases from J, the gap between germline ends came to 9 bases. The CDR3 DNA follows: TGTGCCAGTAGTATAATCCAGTTTAACACTGAAGCTTTCTTT. It codes for CASSIIQFNTEAFF.

The V gene is TRBV27, the J gene TRBJ1-2, with D perhaps TRBD1 (5 bases). Germline V gene sequence: CDR1 MNHEY, CDR2 SMNVEV (reference sequence). The CDR3 is made up of 13 amino acids. V lost 6 bases, J lost 8 bases, and 16 bases lay in between. CDR3 sequence reads: CASSQTQGTGYTF. The CDR3 DNA follows: TGTGCCAGCAGCCAAACCCAGGGCACCGGCTACACCTTC.

This chain uses TRBV18 with TRBJ1-2; TRBD1 agrees at 7 bases. This CDR3 is built from 13 residues. CDR1 and CDR2 (germline): KGHSH, LQKENI. The V gene end was trimmed by 3 bases and the J gene end by 2 bases; junction bases not matched to a gene: 0. The CDR3 loop is CASSPDRNYGYTF. CDR3 DNA: TGTGCCAGCTCACCGGACAGGAACTATGGCTACACCTTC.

This sequence joins TRBV5-6 and TRBJ2-7, with 9 bases fitting TRBD1. Per germline, CDR1 SGHDT and CDR2 YYEEEE. V was pared by 5 bases and J by 3 bases, with 6 bases of the junction left unmatched. CDR3 size: 14 residues. The CDR3 reads CASSYPGQGYEQYF. The DNA for the CDR3 is TGTGCCAGCAGTTATCCGGGACAGGGCTACGAGCAGTACTTC. The full variable domain, in which reference TRBV5-6 and TRBJ2-7 provide the parts outside the CDR3, is DAGVTQSPTHLIKTRGQQVTLRCSPKSGHDTVSWYQQALGQGPQFIFQYYEEEERQRGNFPDRFSGHQFPNYSSELNVNALLLGDSALYLCASSYPGQGYEQYFGPGTRLTVT.